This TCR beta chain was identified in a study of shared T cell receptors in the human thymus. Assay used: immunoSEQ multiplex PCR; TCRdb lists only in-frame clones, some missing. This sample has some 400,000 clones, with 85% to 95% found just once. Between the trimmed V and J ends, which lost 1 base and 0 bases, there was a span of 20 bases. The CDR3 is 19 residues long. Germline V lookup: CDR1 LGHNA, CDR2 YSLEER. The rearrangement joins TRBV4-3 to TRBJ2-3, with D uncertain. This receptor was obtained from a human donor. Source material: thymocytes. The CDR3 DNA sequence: TGCGCCAGCAGCCAAGCCGCCAAAACGGCAGCAAAGAGCACAGATACGCAGTATTTT. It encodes CASSQAAKTAAKSTDTQYF.